This T cell receptor (beta chain) is from a study of cytomegalovirus exposure and HLA in healthy donors. The CDR3 covers 15 residues. Study-wide results and caveats: Being productive about 90% or about 30% of the time was typical of most TCR beta V segments in an earlier analysis. Further analysis was carried out later, and it showed several of the most significant clusters appearing linked to common viral pathogens.

PCR used 60 Vbeta primers and 13 Jbeta primers. Original methodology: Around 83 million unique TCR beta chains, 9 million to 12 million shared, were counted in a later analysis. Sequenced by immunoSEQ multiplex PCR; TCRdb stores in-frame clones only, minus some. The DNA gave D and trimming, while V, J and clone size come from that table. This table holds tens of thousands of clones, roughly 90% found once. Notes on this clone: Its specificity is unknown. Mismatch with germline at one junction end may stem from a read error.

Sequenced input: PBMCs. The clonotype was recovered from a woman aged 18-29 years in good health and CMV-seronegative. V usage is TRBV5-3 and J usage is TRBJ2-7; possible D gene TRBD2, 6 bases. TRBV5-3 is flagged as an ORF with uncertain function. In DNA, the CDR3 is TGTGCCAGAAGGCCCGGACGGGGGAATTACTACAAGCAGTACTTC. Protein: CARRPGRGNYYKQYF.